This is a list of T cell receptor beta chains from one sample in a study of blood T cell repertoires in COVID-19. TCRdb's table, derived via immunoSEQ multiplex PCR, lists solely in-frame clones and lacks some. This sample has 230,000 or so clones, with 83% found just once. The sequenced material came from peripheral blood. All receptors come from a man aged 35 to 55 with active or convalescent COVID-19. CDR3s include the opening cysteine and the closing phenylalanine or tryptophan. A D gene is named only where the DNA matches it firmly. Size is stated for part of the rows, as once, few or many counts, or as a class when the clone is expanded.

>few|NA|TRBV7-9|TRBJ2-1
CASSLVEGEGVGGYNEQFF
TGTGCCAGCAGCTTAGTGGAGGGGGAGGGCGTCGGTGGATACAATGAGCAGTTCTTC
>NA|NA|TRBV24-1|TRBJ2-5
CATSDPQEIQETQYF
TGTGCCACCAGTGACCCACAGGAGATCCAAGAGACCCAGTACTTC
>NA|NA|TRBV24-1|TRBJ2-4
CATEGDKNIQYF
TGTGCCACCGAGGGCGACAAAAACATTCAGTACTTC
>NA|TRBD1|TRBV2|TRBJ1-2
CASSLTGEEGYTF
TGTGCCAGCAGCTTAACAGGGGAGGAGGGCTACACCTTC
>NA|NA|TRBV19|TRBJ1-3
CASSPSISGNTIYF
TGTGCCAGTAGTCCTAGCATCTCTGGAAACACCATATATTTT
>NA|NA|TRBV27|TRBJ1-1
CASSLYRVSGEAFF
TGTGCCAGCAGTCTGTACAGGGTTTCGGGTGAAGCTTTCTTT
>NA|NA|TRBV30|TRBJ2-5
CAWSGKTSGQETQYF
TGTGCCTGGAGTGGCAAGACGTCGGGCCAAGAGACCCAGTACTTC
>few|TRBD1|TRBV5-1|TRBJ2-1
CASSQIRDSSYNEQFF
TGCGCCAGCAGCCAGATCCGGGACAGCTCCTACAATGAGCAGTTCTTC
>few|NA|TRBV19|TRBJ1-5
CASSISENQPQHF
TGTGCCAGTAGTATATCGGAGAATCAGCCCCAGCATTTT
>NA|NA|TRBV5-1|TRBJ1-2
CASSPTKYDYYGYTF
TGCGCCAGCAGCCCTACCAAATACGATTACTATGGCTACACCTTC
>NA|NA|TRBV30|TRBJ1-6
CAWKSGSPLHF
TGTGCCTGGAAATCGGGTTCACCCCTCCACTTT
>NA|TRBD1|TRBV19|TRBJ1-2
CASSAQTGTGGYTF
TGTGCCAGTAGTGCCCAGACAGGGACGGGAGGCTACACCTTC
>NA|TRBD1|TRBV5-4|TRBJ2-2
CASSLNRGRFWTGELFF
TGTGCCAGCAGCCTAAACAGGGGGCGCTTTTGGACCGGGGAGCTGTTTTTT
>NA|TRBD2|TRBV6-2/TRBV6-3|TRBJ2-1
CASSSGGPLNEQFF
TGTGCCAGCAGTTCGGGGGGGCCTTTAAATGAGCAGTTCTTC
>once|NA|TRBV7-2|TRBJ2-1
CASSLYSLFSYNEQFF
TGTGCCAGCAGCTTATACAGCTTATTCTCCTACAATGAGCAGTTCTTC
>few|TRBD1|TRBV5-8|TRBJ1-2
CASSLFSGTALSNYGYTF
TGTGCCAGCAGCTTGTTTTCAGGGACAGCCCTTTCTAACTATGGCTACACCTTC
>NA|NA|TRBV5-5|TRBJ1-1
CASSPAPDSWTEAFF
TGTGCCAGCAGCCCAGCCCCGGACAGCTGGACTGAAGCTTTCTTT
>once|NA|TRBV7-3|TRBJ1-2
CASSLTALGPLSEGYTF
TGTGCCAGCAGCTTAACGGCTCTGGGGCCTCTATCAGAAGGCTACACCTTC
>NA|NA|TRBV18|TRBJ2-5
CASSPPLGQQETQYF
TGTGCCAGCTCACCGCCTCTTGGGCAGCAAGAGACCCAGTACTTC
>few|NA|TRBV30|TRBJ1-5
CAWGDSRNQPQHF
TGTGCCTGGGGGGACTCCCGTAATCAGCCCCAGCATTTT
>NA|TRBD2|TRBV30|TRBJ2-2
CAFQTSGRTGELFF
TGTGCCTTCCAGACTAGCGGGAGAACCGGGGAGCTGTTTTTT
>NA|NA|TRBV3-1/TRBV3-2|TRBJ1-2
CASSPGRPGPDGYTF
TGTGCCAGCAGCCCGGGGAGGCCAGGGCCGGATGGCTACACCTTC
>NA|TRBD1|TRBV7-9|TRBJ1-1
CASSPLGTGKAEAFF
TGTGCCAGCAGCCCACTGGGGACAGGAAAGGCTGAAGCTTTCTTT
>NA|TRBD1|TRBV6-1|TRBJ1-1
CASSDRTGGAHTEAFF
TGTGCCAGCAGTGACCGGACAGGGGGCGCGCACACTGAAGCTTTCTTT
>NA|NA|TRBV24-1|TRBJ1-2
CATSDTVRGYTF
TGTGCCACCAGTGATACCGTGAGAGGCTACACCTTC
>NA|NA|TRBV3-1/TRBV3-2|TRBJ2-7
CASSQIGISYEQYF
TGTGCCAGCAGCCAGATCGGTATCTCCTACGAGCAGTACTTC
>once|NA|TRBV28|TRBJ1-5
CASSDSTASNQPQHF
TGTGCCAGCAGCGACAGCACGGCAAGCAATCAGCCCCAGCATTTT
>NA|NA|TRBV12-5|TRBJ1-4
CASGLTFSEKLFF
TGTGCTAGTGGTTTGACGTTCAGTGAAAAACTGTTTTTT
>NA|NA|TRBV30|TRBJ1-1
CAWSSQITNTEAFF
TGTGCCTGGAGTTCACAGATAACGAACACTGAAGCTTTCTTT
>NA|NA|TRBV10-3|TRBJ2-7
CAISELGQGHSYEQYF
TGTGCCATCAGTGAATTGGGGCAGGGGCACTCCTACGAGCAGTACTTC
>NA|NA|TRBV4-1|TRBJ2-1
CASSQNPVGSNSYNEQFF
TGCGCCAGCAGCCAAAACCCTGTTGGGAGCAACTCCTACAATGAGCAGTTCTTC
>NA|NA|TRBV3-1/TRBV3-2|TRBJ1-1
CASSQLGATEAFF
TGTGCCAGCAGCCAACTGGGAGCGACTGAAGCTTTCTTT
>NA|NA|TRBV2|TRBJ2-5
CASNLGSGGIITKTQYF
TGTGCCAGCAACCTCGGATCAGGGGGGATCATTACGAAGACCCAGTACTTC
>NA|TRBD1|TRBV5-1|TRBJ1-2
CASSWGTGGYGYTF
TGCGCCAGCAGCTGGGGGACAGGAGGCTATGGCTACACCTTC
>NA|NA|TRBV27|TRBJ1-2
CASSPYWGANYGYTF
TGTGCCAGCAGTCCCTACTGGGGAGCTAACTATGGCTACACCTTC
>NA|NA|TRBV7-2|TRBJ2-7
CASSLWGQNYEQYF
TGTGCCAGCAGCTTATGGGGGCAGAACTACGAGCAGTACTTC
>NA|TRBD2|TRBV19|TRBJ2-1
CASSASLSGLAGDEQFF
TGTGCCAGTAGTGCCTCCTTGTCAGGACTAGCGGGAGATGAGCAGTTCTTC
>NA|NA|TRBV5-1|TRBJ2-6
CASSSSDTGANVLTF
TGCGCCAGCAGCTCCTCGGACACTGGGGCCAACGTCCTGACTTTC
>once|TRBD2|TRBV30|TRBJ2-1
CAWSVRLLAGDNEQFF
TGTGCCTGGAGTGTACGTTTATTAGCGGGGGACAATGAGCAGTTCTTC
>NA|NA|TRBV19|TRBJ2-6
CASSIRRQAISGANVLTF
TGTGCCAGTAGTATAAGGAGGCAGGCAATCTCTGGGGCCAACGTCCTGACTTTC
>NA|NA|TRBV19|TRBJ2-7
CASSTQGPYEQYF
TGTGCCAGTAGTACACAGGGTCCTTACGAGCAGTACTTC
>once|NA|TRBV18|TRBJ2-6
CASSPPAGANVLTF
TGTGCCAGCTCACCACCGGCAGGGGCCAACGTCCTGACTTTC
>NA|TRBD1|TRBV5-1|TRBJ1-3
CASSLPTGGEGNTIYF
TGCGCCAGCAGCTTGCCGACAGGGGGCGAAGGAAACACCATATATTTT
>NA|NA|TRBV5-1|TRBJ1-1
CASSLVPTEGRTEAFF
TGCGCCAGCAGCTTGGTACCCACAGAGGGGAGGACTGAAGCTTTCTTT
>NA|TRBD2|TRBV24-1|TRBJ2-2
CATSLAGGMNTGELFF
TGTGCCACCAGTCTGGCGGGAGGGATGAACACCGGGGAGCTGTTTTTT
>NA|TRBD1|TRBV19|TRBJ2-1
CASSTGTGGGSEQFF
TGTGCCAGTAGTACCGGGACAGGGGGTGGTTCTGAGCAGTTCTTC